One sample yielded the 19 T cell receptor beta chains listed below, sequenced in a study of T cell responses to AZD1222 COVID-19 vaccine. TCRdb's copy holds only in-frame clones and misses some; the assay was immunoSEQ multiplex PCR. The table includes approximately 130,000 clones, about nine tenths detected once. Sequenced material: peripheral blood, taken 28 days after the second AZD1222 dose. All receptors come from an adult who received the AZD1222 COVID-19 vaccine.

The CDR3 sequence is CAWREGALRITDTQYF. The CDR3 nucleotides are TGTGCCTGGAGGGAGGGGGCCCTACGCATTACAGATACGCAGTATTTT. The chain uses TRBV30 and TRBJ2-3; tentative D call: TRBD1 (7 bases). This CDR3 has 16 amino acids. V lost 3 bases to trimming and J lost 3 bases, with 19 bases between them. The germline V gene has CDR1 GTSNPN and CDR2 SVGIG (reference sequence).

As regards this clone: Distinct nucleotide sequences in the sample also encode this CDR3. The V and J genes are TRBV6-5 and TRBJ1-6; D call uncertain. The CDR3 consists of 15 residues. Trimming pared 2 bases from V and 0 bases from J, leaving 5 bases between. The germline V gene encodes CDR1 MNHEY and CDR2 SVGAGI. CDR3: CASSYGSSYNSPLHF. Here the CDR3 DNA reads TGTGCCAGCAGTTACGGTAGCTCCTATAATTCACCCCTCCACTTT.

This chain joins TRBV9 and TRBJ2-3, with 10 nucleotides matching TRBD2. The germline gives CDR1 SGDLS, CDR2 YYNGEE. With V trimmed by 0 bases and J by 5 bases, 3 bases remained unmatched. CDR3 length: 15 amino acids. CDR3 residues: CASSVVTSGKDTQYF. The CDR3 bases are TGTGCCAGCAGCGTAGTAACTAGCGGGAAAGATACGCAGTATTTT.

This chain joins TRBV7-9 and TRBJ1-2; no definite D call. V was trimmed by 1 base and J by 7 bases, leaving 7 bases between them. Per germline, CDR1 SEHNR and CDR2 FQNEAQ (reference sequence). The CDR3 totals 12 residues. The CDR3 nucleotides are TGTGCCAGCAGCTTAGTAAGTGTTGGCTACACCTTC. Encoded protein: CASSLVSVGYTF.

The rearrangement joins TRBV5-1 to TRBJ2-5, with 14 bases identical to TRBD2. The CDR3 runs to 15 residues. With V trimmed by 2 bases and J by 5 bases, 2 bases remained unmatched. Germline assignment: CDR1 SGHRS and CDR2 YFSETQ. Here the CDR3 reads CASSFGTSGSETQYF. DNA for the CDR3: TGCGCCAGCAGCTTCGGGACTAGCGGGAGTGAGACCCAGTACTTC.

The chain couples TRBV13 to TRBJ2-1; 7 bases map to TRBD2. V gave up 4 bases and J gave up 3 bases; unmatched junction bases: 6. The CDR3 contains 15 residues. Germline V lookup: CDR1 PRHDT, CDR2 FYEKMQ (reference sequence). DNA for the CDR3: TGTGCCAGCAGCTCGACTAGCAATTTCTACAATGAGCAGTTCTTC. Protein sequence: CASSSTSNFYNEQFF.

The CDR3 region is CASTLYRGNTEAFF. The CDR3 DNA sequence: TGTGCCAGCACCCTCTACAGGGGCAACACTGAAGCTTTCTTT. V is TRBV2 and J is TRBJ1-1, with 7 positions matching TRBD1. The CDR3 has 14 residues. Trimming cost V 7 bases and J 2 bases; bases outside gene matches: 7. Germline V gene data show CDR1 as SNHLY and CDR2 as FYNNEI. The full variable domain, rest sourced from reference TRBV2 and TRBJ1-1, is EPEVTQTPSHQVTQMGQEVILRCVPISNHLYFYWYRQILGQKVEFLVSFYNNEISEKSEIFDDQFSVERPDGSNFTLKIRSTKLEDSAMYFCASTLYRGNTEAFFGQGTRLTVV.

In DNA, the CDR3 is TGTGCCAGCAGCCCCACCAGTGACAGGCTCGGCTACGAGCAGTACTTC. This sequence encodes CASSPTSDRLGYEQYF. The V call is TRBV4-2, the J call TRBJ2-7; the D gene is possibly TRBD1 (6 bases). Germline V gene lookup returns CDR1 LGHNA and CDR2 YNFKEQ. CDR3 length: 16 amino acids. Trimming took 4 bases from V and 3 from J, leaving 19 bases between them.

The chain joins TRBV11-2 to TRBJ2-1; D perhaps matches TRBD1 (5 bases). This CDR3 comprises 15 residues. V was trimmed by 2 bases and J by 3 bases, leaving 11 bases between them. Germline V gene sequence: CDR1 SGHAT, CDR2 FQNNGV. The CDR3: CASSLQGFFYNEQFF. The CDR3 DNA follows: TGTGCCAGCAGCTTACAGGGTTTTTTCTACAATGAGCAGTTCTTC.

The gene calls are TRBV9 and TRBJ1-1, with D unclear. This CDR3 comprises 12 residues. V was pared by 1 base and J by 1 base, with 2 bases between. Germline V gene data show CDR1 as SGDLS and CDR2 as YYNGEE. The CDR3 loop reads CASSVSNTEAFF. In DNA form, the CDR3 reads TGTGCCAGCAGCGTATCGAACACTGAAGCTTTCTTT.

This chain connects TRBV5-1 to TRBJ2-3; possible D gene TRBD1, 5 bases. CDR3 length: 15 amino acids. Per germline, CDR1 SGHRS and CDR2 YFSETQ. Trimming took off 4 bases at V and 2 bases at J, with 14 bases between the two ends. The CDR3 DNA follows: TGCGCCAGCAGCCCCTCTGGACACACCACAGATACGCAGTATTTT. Translated, it gives CASSPSGHTTDTQYF.

V and J are TRBV3-1 (or the pseudogene TRBV3-2) and TRBJ2-3; 13 positions agree with TRBD2. CDR3 length: 17 residues. J gave up 4 bases and V 1 base, and 5 bases lay outside the gene matches. Germline CDR1 and CDR2: LGHDT and YNNKEL (reference sequence). This CDR3 is CASSQVYGTSGADTQYF. As DNA, the CDR3 is TGTGCCAGCAGCCAAGTCTACGGGACTAGCGGGGCAGATACGCAGTATTTT.

The V call is TRBV3-1 (or the pseudogene TRBV3-2), the J call TRBJ2-1; D is tentatively TRBD1 or TRBD2 (5 bases each). Germline loops: CDR1 LGHDT, CDR2 YNNKEL (reference sequence). There are 16 residues in the CDR3. Between the trimmed V and J ends, which lost 4 bases and 4 bases, there was a span of 17 bases. The CDR3: CASSPTASEGYNEQFF. In DNA, the CDR3 is TGTGCCAGCAGCCCCACGGCGAGCGAGGGGTACAATGAGCAGTTCTTC.

The J gene is TRBJ1-1, the V gene TRBV5-1, with unresolved D. V was clipped by 5 bases and J by 1 base, with 12 bases between them. CDR3 size: 14 residues. In germline, CDR1 is SGHRS, CDR2 YFSETQ. CDR3 DNA sequence: TGCGCCAGCAGTTCGATCTCAGGGAACACTGAAGCTTTCTTT. It encodes CASSSISGNTEAFF.

With regard to this clone: Other DNA sequences in this sample translate to the same CDR3. The chain employs TRBV19 and TRBJ1-5; TRBD1 agrees at 9 bases. V gave up 6 bases and J gave up 6 bases; unmatched junction bases: 6. Germline V lookup: CDR1 LNHDA, CDR2 SQIVND (reference sequence). This CDR3 spans 14 amino acids. CDR3 residues: CASSLTGGSQPQHF. CDR3 coding DNA: TGTGCCAGTAGCCTGACAGGGGGGAGTCAGCCCCAGCATTTT.

V gene TRBV30 combines with J gene TRBJ2-7; D uncertain. CDR1 is GTSNPN, CDR2 SVGIG, per germline (reference sequence). V lost 5 bases and J lost 0, with 8 bases in between. CDR3 size: 12 residues. Written as DNA, the CDR3 is TGTGCCTGGGCCGGTAGCTCCTACGAGCAGTACTTC. This encodes CAWAGSSYEQYF.

Only one count was recorded for this clone. The chain recombines TRBV5-1 with TRBJ2-1, with 8 bases aligning to TRBD1. CDR3 length equals 16 residues. Germline CDR1 and CDR2: SGHRS and YFSETQ. The J segment lost 3 bases and the V segment lost 4 bases, leaving 9 bases of the junction unmatched. CDR3 coding DNA: TGCGCCAGCAGCCCCCTAGGGACAGGTTACTACAATGAGCAGTTCTTC. Translation: CASSPLGTGYYNEQFF.

The CDR3 nucleotides read TGTGCCAGCAGCTTTCTCGGGGCAAGTGTGGAGACCCAGTACTTC. Translation gives CASSFLGASVETQYF. The chain has TRBV7-6 and TRBJ2-5; D may correspond to TRBD1 or TRBD2 (5 bases each). CDR3 length equals 15 residues. Trimming cost V 3 bases and J 5 bases, with 16 bases left between them. Germline V gene lookup returns CDR1 SGHVS and CDR2 FNYEAQ.

V gene TRBV7-8 combines with J gene TRBJ2-7; D remains ambiguous. The germline V gene has CDR1 SGHVS and CDR2 FQNEAQ. Trimming cost V 5 bases and J 6 bases, with 17 bases left between them. The CDR3 has 14 amino acids. CDR3 bases: TGTGCCAGCAGCGTTCATCAGGTTGCTGGCGAGCAGTACTTC. This sequence encodes CASSVHQVAGEQYF. The full variable domain, in which reference TRBV7-8 and TRBJ2-7 provide the parts outside the CDR3, is GAGVSQSPRYKVAKRGQDVALRCDPISGHVSLFWYQQALGQGPEFLTYFQNEAQLDKSGLPSDRFFAERPEGSVSTLKIQRTQQEDSAVYLCASSVHQVAGEQYFGPGTRLTVT.